One and the same sample provided the 7 T cell receptor beta chains below, sequenced in a study of cytomegalovirus exposure and HLA in healthy donors. PCR was performed using 60 Vbeta and 13 Jbeta primers. The table came from immunoSEQ multiplex PCR; TCRdb's copy has only in-frame clones and leaves some out. Of some 130,000 clones listed, 80% are singletons. What was sequenced was PBMCs. The source is a human donor in good health.

The chain carries TRBV2 and TRBJ1-2; no definite D call. V dropped 5 bases and J dropped 4 bases, with 17 bases sitting between them. CDR1 and CDR2 (germline): SNHLY, FYNNEI. This CDR3 has 15 residues. CDR3 bases: TGTGCCAGCAGTCCCCTTGGAGCAGAACCCTATGGCTACACCTTC. Translation: CASSPLGAEPYGYTF.

The chain uses TRBV6-5 and TRBJ2-2; D is perhaps TRBD2 (6 bases). Germline V gene sequence: CDR1 MNHEY, CDR2 SVGAGI. V was shortened by 0 bases and J by 7 bases, with 15 bases between the two germline ends. The CDR3 totals 16 residues. In DNA form, the CDR3 reads TGTGCCAGCAGTTACTCGAATTTCGGAGGGTTCGGGGAGCTGTTTTTT. It encodes CASSYSNFGGFGELFF.

The J gene is TRBJ2-3, the V gene TRBV4-1, with a tentative D call TRBD2 (5 bases). Looked up from germline, CDR1 is MGHRA and CDR2 is YSYEKL. V was trimmed by 0 bases and J by 5 bases, leaving 9 bases between them. The CDR3 runs to 14 residues. The CDR3 sequence: CASSQDLLGDTQYF. The CDR3 DNA sequence: TGCGCCAGCAGCCAAGACCTACTAGGAGATACGCAGTATTTT.

The chain couples TRBV2 to TRBJ2-6, with D possibly TRBD2 on 5 matching bases. CDR1 SNHLY and CDR2 FYNNEI come from the germline V gene. The CDR3 runs to 16 residues. V lost 6 bases, J lost 2 bases, and 14 bases lay in between. The CDR3 sequence is CASSYRRGTGANVLTF. CDR3 sequence (DNA): TGTGCCAGCAGCTACAGAAGAGGGACTGGGGCCAACGTCCTGACTTTC.

V gene TRBV29-1 combines with J gene TRBJ2-7; 10 bases map to TRBD2. V lost 6 bases and J lost 4; bases outside the gene matches: 18. The CDR3 extends over 17 amino acids. Per the germline V gene, CDR1 is SQVTM and CDR2 is ANQGSEA. The CDR3 here is CSVRGSSGGATAYEQYF. CDR3 bases: TGCAGCGTGCGTGGGTCAAGCGGGGGGGCCACGGCGTACGAGCAGTACTTC.

For the CDR3, the DNA is TGTGCCAGCAGTTTCCTCACGGGGGGGGAGTATTTT. Its translation is CASSFLTGGEYF. The V and J genes are TRBV28 and TRBJ2-3; TRBD2 matches at 8 bases. The CDR3 has 12 amino acids. The V gene's germline CDR1 is MDHEN and CDR2 SYDVKM. The J segment lost 13 bases and the V segment lost 3 bases, leaving 6 bases of the junction unmatched.

The chain combines TRBV14 with TRBJ2-1; perhaps TRBD1 as D (6 bases). The CDR3 has 13 residues. CDR1 and CDR2 from the germline V gene are SGHDN and FVKESK. The V end lost 5 bases, the J end lost 5 bases, and 10 bases lay between the germline ends. DNA of the CDR3: TGTGCCAGCAGCTCGGGACATAACAATGAGCAGTTCTTC. Translating it yields CASSSGHNNEQFF.